The rows below give T cell receptor beta chains drawn from one sample of a study of cytomegalovirus exposure and HLA in healthy donors. Produced via immunoSEQ multiplex PCR; TCRdb's table is partial and in-frame only. The sample lists under 140,000 clones, approximately 82% occurring once. Sequencing was performed on PBMCs. Every receptor here comes from a man in his thirties or forties in good health and CMV-seropositive. The CDR3 runs from the conserved cysteine through the conserved F or W. Fields, in order: D gene, V gene, J gene, CDR3 length, clone size, CDR3 DNA, CDR3 protein. A D gene is named only where the DNA matches it firmly. Rows give clone size only sometimes, using once, few, many, or a class for an expanded clone.

>-|TRBV18|TRBJ1-4|15|-
TGTGCCAGCTCACGGACAGTATCAACTAATGAAAAACTGTTTTTT
CASSRTVSTNEKLFF
>-|TRBV28|TRBJ1-6|16|once
TGTGCCAGCAGTCCTGACGGGAGCTCCTATAATTCACCCCTCCACTTT
CASSPDGSSYNSPLHF
>-|TRBV4-3|TRBJ2-3|14|once
TGCGCCAGCAGCCAAGCACAGGGCGCAGATACGCAGTATTTT
CASSQAQGADTQYF
>TRBD1|TRBV6-6|TRBJ1-2|15|-
TGTGCCAGCAGTTACCCGGGACAGGCTAACTATGGCTACACCTTC
CASSYPGQANYGYTF
>TRBD2|TRBV7-8|TRBJ2-1|16|few
TGTGCCAGCAGCTTAGTTATGCGGGGGGGCCTAAATGAGCAGTTCTTC
CASSLVMRGGLNEQFF
>TRBD2|TRBV7-9|TRBJ2-1|18|-
TGTGCCAGCAGGAAAGGGAAGCGGGGGGCGAGCTCCTACAATGAGCAGTTCTTC
CASRKGKRGASSYNEQFF
>TRBD2|TRBV4-3|TRBJ2-3|14|-
TGCGCCAGCAGCCTTGAACTAGCGGGGGAGACGCAGTATTTT
CASSLELAGETQYF
>-|TRBV4-1|TRBJ2-2|15|-
TGCGCCAGCAGCCACGACAGCGCCGTCACCGGGGAGCTGTTTTTT
CASSHDSAVTGELFF
>TRBD2|TRBV28|TRBJ2-1|17|few
TGTGCCAGCAGTTACCCCCCAGCGGGGGGCTCCTACAATGAGCAGTTCTTC
CASSYPPAGGSYNEQFF
>-|TRBV5-4|TRBJ2-5|15|few
TGTGCCAGCAGCTTGGAGGGTAGCGGAGGAGAGACCCAGTACTTC
CASSLEGSGGETQYF
>-|TRBV7-9|TRBJ2-7|15|-
TGTGCCAGCAGCGACCCCAGTAGGAGCTCCTACGAGCAGTACTTC
CASSDPSRSSYEQYF
>-|TRBV19|TRBJ1-5|15|-
TGTGCCAGTAACCCGCCACAAACTAGCAATCAGCCCCAGCATTTT
CASNPPQTSNQPQHF
>-|TRBV30|TRBJ1-1|13|few
TGTGCCTGGAGTGTGACAGCGAACACTGAAGCTTTCTTT
CAWSVTANTEAFF
>TRBD2|TRBV6-5|TRBJ2-1|16|-
TGTGCCAGCAGTTACGTGGCGGGGGGCCCCTACAATGAGCAGTTCTTC
CASSYVAGGPYNEQFF
>TRBD2|TRBV4-2|TRBJ2-5|16|-
TGTGCCAGCAGCCAAGATCTAGCGGGGGCCCAAGAGACCCAGTACTTC
CASSQDLAGAQETQYF
>TRBD2|TRBV28|TRBJ2-3|14|-
TGTGCCAGCAGGCTGGCCGGGACTAGCGGGGTGCAGTATTTT
CASRLAGTSGVQYF
>-|TRBV4-1|TRBJ2-3|17|-
TGCGCCAGCAGCCAAGATCCCCCGGAAGCACAGACAGATACGCAGTATTTT
CASSQDPPEAQTDTQYF
>-|TRBV13|TRBJ1-4|16|-
TGTGCCAGCAGCGGAAGGGACACTGCAACTAATGAAAAACTGTTTTTT
CASSGRDTATNEKLFF
>TRBD2|TRBV9|TRBJ2-2|19|-
TGTGCCAGCAGCGCTTCTCTTCTAGCGGGGGGTCCGAACACCGGGGAGCTGTTTTTT
CASSASLLAGGPNTGELFF
>-|TRBV10-1|TRBJ1-5|16|-
TGCGCCAGCAGTGGATCCCGTCAGGGCCTCAATCAGCCCCAGCATTTT
CASSGSRQGLNQPQHF
>-|TRBV19|TRBJ1-1|15|-
TGTGCCAGTAAAGATTTTTTTAGCGGGGGCACTGAAGCTTTCTTT
CASKDFFSGGTEAFF
>TRBD2|TRBV11-3|TRBJ2-3|15|few
TGTGCCAGCAGCCCTGGGCTAGCGGCGCCAGATACGCAGTATTTT
CASSPGLAAPDTQYF
>TRBD2|TRBV15|TRBJ2-2|17|-
TGTGCCACCACCCATATCGGGGGGGTCGCGAACACCGGGGAGCTGTTTTTT
CATTHIGGVANTGELFF
>TRBD1|TRBV9|TRBJ2-7|13|once
TGTGCCAGCAGCGGGACAGGGAGCAAGGAGCAGTACTTC
CASSGTGSKEQYF
>-|TRBV6-5|TRBJ2-1|16|-
TGTGCCAGCAGTTACTCTCCCGGGGGGCAGTTGAATGAGCAGTTCTTC
CASSYSPGGQLNEQFF
>TRBD2|TRBV11-1|TRBJ2-2|17|-
TGTGCCAGCAGCTTCACGTTGACTAGCGGGGCCATCGGGGAGCTGTTTTTT
CASSFTLTSGAIGELFF